This TCR beta chain was sequenced during a study of blood T cells in healthy people across ages. General study points: Shifts in expanded clonotypes may have been confounded by donor CMV status, which was unknown. Both higher diversity and more naive CD4+ cells marked long-lived donors when set against aged donors. Observed TCR beta diversity showed a strong correlation with the percentage of naive T cells as measured by flow cytometry.

Unmatched junction bases numbered 10, after V lost 6 bases and J lost 2 bases. Germline V gene lookup returns CDR1 KGHSH and CDR2 LQKENI. This CDR3 region has 17 residues. PCR was performed a second time for roughly 7 to 12 cycles using a sample-barcoded 5' primer and a J-beta primer mix. From the 5' RACE reads, TCRdb called clonotypes with MiXCR, one entry per CDR3 protein. Of approximately 1,700,000 distinct CDR3 sequences listed, about 39% were seen once; the top ten hold 23%. The study drew donors from healthy Caucasian individuals in Russia aged about 6 to 90. Worth noting for this clonotype: What it binds is not known.

The chain is built from TRBV18 and TRBJ2-1; 10 nucleotides align to TRBD2. Sequences were obtained from blood. This clonotype originated in a human donor in good health. The CDR3 region is CASSAPSGGSTYNEQFF. The CDR3, as DNA: TGTGCCAGCTCGGCCCCTAGCGGGGGCTCGACCTACAATGAGCAGTTCTTC.